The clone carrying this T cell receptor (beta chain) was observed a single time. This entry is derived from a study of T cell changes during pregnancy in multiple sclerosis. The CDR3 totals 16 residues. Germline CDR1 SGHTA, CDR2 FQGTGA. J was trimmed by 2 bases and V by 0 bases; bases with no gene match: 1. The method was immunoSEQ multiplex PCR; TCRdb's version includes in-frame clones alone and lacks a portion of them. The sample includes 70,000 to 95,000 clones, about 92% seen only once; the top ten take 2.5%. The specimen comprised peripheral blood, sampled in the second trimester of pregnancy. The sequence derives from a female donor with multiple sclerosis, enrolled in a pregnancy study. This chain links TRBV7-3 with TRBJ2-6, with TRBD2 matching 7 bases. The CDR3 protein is CASSLTGGAGANVLTF. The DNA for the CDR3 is TGTGCCAGCAGCTTAACGGGAGGGGCTGGGGCCAACGTCCTGACTTTC.